Sequencing of this TCR beta chain was carried out in a study of cytomegalovirus exposure and HLA in healthy donors. Comments on this clone: Its antigen is not known.

The PCR used 60 Vbeta and 13 Jbeta primers. Libraries were prepared by immunoSEQ multiplex PCR; TCRdb keeps only in-frame clonotypes and omits some of them. The sample has some 120,000 clones. At collection, donors were nominally healthy, but unrecorded immune exposures were probable. Regarding the study as a whole: HLA alleles were associated with 15,000 to 20,000 TCR beta sequences in a later analysis at 0.05 false discovery rate. Cytomegalovirus status, reportedly, was diagnosed with high specificity and sensitivity by the classifier.

This CDR3 region has 14 residues. V dropped 5 bases and J dropped 4; count of bases not matched to a gene: 5. Germline V lookup: CDR1 MNHEY, CDR2 SMNVEV (reference sequence). The specimen sequenced was PBMCs. The origin of this receptor is a woman aged 60-75 years in good health and CMV-seronegative. The chain couples TRBV27 to TRBJ1-2; 9 positions agree with TRBD1. Written as DNA, the CDR3 is TGTGCCAGCAGTCTAACAGGGGGCCCCTATGGCTACACCTTC. This translates into CASSLTGGPYGYTF.